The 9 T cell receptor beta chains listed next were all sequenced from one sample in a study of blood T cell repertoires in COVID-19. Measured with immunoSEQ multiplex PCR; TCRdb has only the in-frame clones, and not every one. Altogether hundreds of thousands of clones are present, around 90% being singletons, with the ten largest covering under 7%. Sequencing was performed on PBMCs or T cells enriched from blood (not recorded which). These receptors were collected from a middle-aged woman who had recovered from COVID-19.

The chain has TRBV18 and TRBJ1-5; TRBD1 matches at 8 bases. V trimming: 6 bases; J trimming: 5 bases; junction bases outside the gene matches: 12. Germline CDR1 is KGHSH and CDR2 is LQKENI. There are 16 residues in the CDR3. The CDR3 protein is CASSLDRGGRDQPQHF. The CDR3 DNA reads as TGTGCCAGCTCTTTAGACAGGGGAGGTAGGGATCAGCCCCAGCATTTT.

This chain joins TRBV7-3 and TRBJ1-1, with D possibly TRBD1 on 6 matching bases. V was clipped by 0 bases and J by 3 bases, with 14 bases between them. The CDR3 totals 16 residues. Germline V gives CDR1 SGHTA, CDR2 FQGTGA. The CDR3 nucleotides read TGTGCCAGCAGCTTAACTTATCTGCAGGGGCACACTGAAGCTTTCTTT. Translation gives CASSLTYLQGHTEAFF.

The CDR3 DNA follows: TGTGCCTGGAAGCCGATGGGGGCGAGGACAACTAATGAAAAACTGTTTTTT. Translated: CAWKPMGARTTNEKLFF. V and J are TRBV30 and TRBJ1-4; a weak D match, TRBD1 (6 bases). Germline V CDR1 and CDR2: GTSNPN, SVGIG (reference sequence). Deletions cut 4 bases from V and 0 bases from J, with 18 bases between. CDR3 length: 17 residues.

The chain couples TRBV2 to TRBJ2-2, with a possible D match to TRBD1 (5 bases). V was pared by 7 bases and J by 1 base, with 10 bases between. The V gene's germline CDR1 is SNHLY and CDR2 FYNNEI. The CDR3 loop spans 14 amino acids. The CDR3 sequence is CASTPRGNTGELFF. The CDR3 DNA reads TGTGCCAGCACCCCTAGGGGGAACACCGGGGAGCTGTTTTTT.

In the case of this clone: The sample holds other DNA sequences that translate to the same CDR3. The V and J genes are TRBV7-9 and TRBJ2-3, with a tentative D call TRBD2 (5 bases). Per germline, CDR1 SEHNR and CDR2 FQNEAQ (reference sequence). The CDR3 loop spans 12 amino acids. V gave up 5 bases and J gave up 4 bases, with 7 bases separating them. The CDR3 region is CASSPRADTQYF. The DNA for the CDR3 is TGTGCCAGCAGCCCGCGGGCAGATACGCAGTATTTT. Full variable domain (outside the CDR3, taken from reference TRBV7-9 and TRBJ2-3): DTGVSQNPRHKITKRGQNVTFRCDPISEHNRLYWYRQTLGQGPEFLTYFQNEAQLEKSRLLSDRFSAERPKGSFSTLEIQRTEQGDSAMYLCASSPRADTQYFGPGTRLTVL.

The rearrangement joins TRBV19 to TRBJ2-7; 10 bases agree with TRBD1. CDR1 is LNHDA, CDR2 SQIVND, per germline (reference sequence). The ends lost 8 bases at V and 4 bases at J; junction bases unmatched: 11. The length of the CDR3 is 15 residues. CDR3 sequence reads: CASSPSGTGAYEQYF. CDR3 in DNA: TGTGCCAGTTCCCCCTCCGGGACAGGGGCATACGAGCAGTACTTC.

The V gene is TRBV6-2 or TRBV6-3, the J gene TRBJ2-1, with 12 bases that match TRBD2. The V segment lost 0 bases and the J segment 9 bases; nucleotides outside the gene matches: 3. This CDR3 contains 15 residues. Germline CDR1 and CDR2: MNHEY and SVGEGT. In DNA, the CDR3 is TGTGCCAGCAGTTACTCATCTAGCGGGAGGGTTGAGCAGTTCTTC. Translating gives CASSYSSSGRVEQFF.

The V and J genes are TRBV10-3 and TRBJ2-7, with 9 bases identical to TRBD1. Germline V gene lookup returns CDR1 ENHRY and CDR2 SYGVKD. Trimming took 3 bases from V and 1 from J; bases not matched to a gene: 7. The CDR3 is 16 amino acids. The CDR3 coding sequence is TGTGCCATCAGTGACACCGGGACAGGGACATCCTACGAGCAGTACTTC. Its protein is CAISDTGTGTSYEQYF.

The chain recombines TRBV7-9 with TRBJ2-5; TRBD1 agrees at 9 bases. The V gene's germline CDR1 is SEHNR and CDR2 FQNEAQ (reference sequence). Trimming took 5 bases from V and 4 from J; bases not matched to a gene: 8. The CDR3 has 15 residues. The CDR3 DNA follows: TGTGCCAGCAGCCGGGACAGGGCGCTGGGAGAGACCCAGTACTTC. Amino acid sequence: CASSRDRALGETQYF.